A selection of T cell receptor beta chains follows, all from one sample in a study of T cell clonotyping in hematopoietic cell transplantation. Profiled with immunoSEQ multiplex PCR; TCRdb holds only in-frame clones, not every one. The sample records about 36,000 clones, approximately 89% being singletons. Sequencing was performed on peripheral blood mononuclear cells. Every receptor here comes from a middle-aged woman in good health. Some clones in this sample may be carry-over from other donors' samples. Each CDR3 is given with its conserved first and last residue. Each record gives: J gene, D gene, clone size, V gene, CDR3 DNA, CDR3 protein. The D gene is left open where the match is weak. Only some rows state a clone size, as once, few, many or a class for expanded clones.

TRBJ2-3	NA	NA	TRBV5-1	TGCGCCAGCAGCTTACGACTGCCTCGCACAGATACGCAGTATTTT	CASSLRLPRTDTQYF
TRBJ2-7	NA	NA	TRBV28	TGTGCCAGCAGTTCAACAGGCGCGAGCTCCTACGAGCAGTACTTC	CASSSTGASSYEQYF
TRBJ2-1	NA	NA	TRBV7-2	TGTGCCAGCAGCTTAGCGGGCCTACACAATGAGCAGTTCTTC	CASSLAGLHNEQFF
TRBJ2-1	NA	NA	TRBV6-1	TGTGCCAGCAGTGAAAAACTAGAAGGGAGCGATGAGCAGTTCTTC	CASSEKLEGSDEQFF
TRBJ1-2	NA	NA	TRBV2	TGTGCCAGCAGTGTAACAGGTCCAGCTAACTATGGCTACACCTTC	CASSVTGPANYGYTF
TRBJ2-7	NA	NA	TRBV19	TGTGCCAGTAGTATAGGTGGGGAGCAGTACTTC	CASSIGGEQYF
TRBJ1-3	NA	NA	TRBV11-3	TGTGCCAGCACAGCTAGGGAATGGAGCAGCTCTGGAAACACCATATATTTT	CASTAREWSSSGNTIYF
TRBJ2-6	NA	NA	TRBV5-1	TGCGCCAGCACTCGGACAGCGTGGGATGGGGCCAACGTCCTGACTTTC	CASTRTAWDGANVLTF
TRBJ2-3	NA	NA	TRBV10-3	TGTGCCATCAGTGACCAGAGAGCAGATACGCAGTATTTT	CAISDQRADTQYF
TRBJ1-1	NA	NA	TRBV28	TGTGCCAGCAGTTACCCCGGGGCCGGCATGAACACTGAAGCTTTCTTT	CASSYPGAGMNTEAFF
TRBJ2-7	NA	NA	TRBV7-2	TGTGCCAGCAGCCCCACTGGGCCCCGAAGGAGATACGAGCAGTACTTC	CASSPTGPRRRYEQYF
TRBJ2-3	TRBD2	NA	TRBV7-2	TGTGCCAGCAGCCCGGGCCCGGGACTAGCGGTAGATACGCAGTATTTT	CASSPGPGLAVDTQYF
TRBJ2-7	TRBD1	NA	TRBV19	TGTGCCAGTAGTACCTCGACAGGGATCTACGAGCAGTACTTC	CASSTSTGIYEQYF
TRBJ1-5	NA	NA	TRBV5-4	TGTGCCAGCAGCCAAACCCCCGGTTCCAATCAGCCCCAGCATTTT	CASSQTPGSNQPQHF
TRBJ2-5	TRBD2	NA	TRBV29-1	TGCAGCGCCCGGGGGGGGCAAGAGACCCAGTACTTC	CSARGGQETQYF
TRBJ1-2	NA	NA	TRBV28	TGTGCCAGCAGTTTAGTAGATGGCTACACCTTC	CASSLVDGYTF
TRBJ2-6	NA	NA	TRBV11-2	TGTGCCATCGTCTCGCCGGAGAACCCCTCTGGGGCCAACGTCCTGACTTTC	CAIVSPENPSGANVLTF
TRBJ1-2	NA	once	TRBV27	TGTGCCAGCAGTTTGGGGGGGGCCTATGGCTACACCTTC	CASSLGGAYGYTF
TRBJ2-1	NA	NA	TRBV28	TGTGCCAGCAGGCGTTTAGGCCCTCTAGGGGAGCAGTTCTTC	CASRRLGPLGEQFF
TRBJ1-2	NA	once	TRBV30	TGTGCCTGGAGTGTTGGCAGGGGCTATAACTATGGCTACACCTTC	CAWSVGRGYNYGYTF
TRBJ1-2	TRBD1	NA	TRBV5-6	TGTGCCAGCAGCACTTTACAGGGGGATCCTTTCTATGGCTACACCTTC	CASSTLQGDPFYGYTF
TRBJ1-4	TRBD1	NA	TRBV16	TGTGCCAGCAGCCAAAACCCCCCGGACAGGGATGAAAAACTGTTTTTT	CASSQNPPDRDEKLFF
TRBJ2-5	TRBD2	few	TRBV27	TGTGCCAGCAGGACCCTTGGGGCGGGAGAGGGGGAGACCCAGTACTTC	CASRTLGAGEGETQYF
TRBJ1-5	NA	NA	TRBV19	TGTGCCAGTAGGGACCCGAGACAGCCCCAGCATTTT	CASRDPRQPQHF
TRBJ1-2	NA	NA	TRBV5-1	TGCGCCAGCAGCTTGTATGGGGGCGGTGGCTACACCTTC	CASSLYGGGGYTF
TRBJ2-7	TRBD2	NA	TRBV7-9	TGTGCCAGCAGCTTAGGGGGGTCTTGGGACCTCCGGGGGGTGCAGTACTTC	CASSLGGSWDLRGVQYF
TRBJ2-1	TRBD2	NA	TRBV27	TGTGCCAGCAGTTCCCCCGCAGGACTAGCGGGATTGGATGAGCAGTTCTTC	CASSSPAGLAGLDEQFF
TRBJ2-7	NA	NA	TRBV27	TGTGCCAGCAGGATCACAGGAGACTCCTACGAGCAGTACTTC	CASRITGDSYEQYF
TRBJ1-5	TRBD1	NA	TRBV27	TGTGCCAGCAGTTTAGGACAGGGAAAACAGCCCCAGCATTTT	CASSLGQGKQPQHF
TRBJ1-2	TRBD1	NA	TRBV29-1	TGCAGCGTTGATGGGAGGACAGGGGCAGGTGGTGGCTACACCTTC	CSVDGRTGAGGGYTF
TRBJ1-4	NA	NA	TRBV9	TGTGCCAGCAGCGTAGGACAGGCTAATGAAAAACTGTTTTTT	CASSVGQANEKLFF
TRBJ2-7	NA	NA	TRBV10-3	TGTGCCGTCGGACAGTCGAGATACGAGCAGTACTTC	CAVGQSRYEQYF
TRBJ1-5	NA	NA	TRBV21-1	TGTGCCAGCAGCTCCAAAAGGGACAGGCATCAGCCCCAGCATTTT	CASSSKRDRHQPQHF
TRBJ2-7	NA	NA	TRBV7-9	TGTGCCAGCAGCTTCAGCGGGTCGGTTCACGAGCAGTACTTC	CASSFSGSVHEQYF
TRBJ2-1	TRBD2	NA	TRBV29-1	TGCAGCGTTCCGGGACTAGCGGGAGGGATTGGGGATGAGCAGTTCTTC	CSVPGLAGGIGDEQFF
TRBJ2-1	NA	few	TRBV5-6	TGTGCCAGCAGCTCGTCATCTTACAGGGTTTCCTACAATGAGCAGTTCTTC	CASSSSSYRVSYNEQFF
TRBJ2-7	NA	NA	TRBV4-1	TGCGCCAGCAGCCAAGAGTTAACAGCTTACTACGAGCAGTACTTC	CASSQELTAYYEQYF